The T cell receptor beta chain described here comes from a study of shared clonotypes between healthy human individuals. General study findings and limits: Naive subsets typically showed greater estimated richness than memory subsets. Limited genetic and exposure-history diversity came from having few donors.

It was approximately 0.2 ug DNA, 25,000 to 35,000 T cell genomes, that sorted-subset replicate PCRs used. Sequenced by immunoSEQ multiplex PCR; TCRdb stores in-frame clones only, minus some. This table holds some 2 million clones, 95% found once. Remarks on this clone: Its antigen is still unknown.

The sequence came from a man younger than 35 in good health. Sample: naive CD4+ T cells sorted from blood. Subset: CD45RA+ positively selected.

Here the CDR3 DNA reads TGTGCCAGCAGCCGGGATCGACAGCCCCAGCATTTT. Translated: CASSRDRQPQHF. The V gene is TRBV7-2, the J gene TRBJ1-5, with no clear D. CDR3 size: 12 residues. Germline values: CDR1 SGHTA, CDR2 FQGNSA. V was cut by 5 bases and J by 7 bases, with 9 bases left in between.